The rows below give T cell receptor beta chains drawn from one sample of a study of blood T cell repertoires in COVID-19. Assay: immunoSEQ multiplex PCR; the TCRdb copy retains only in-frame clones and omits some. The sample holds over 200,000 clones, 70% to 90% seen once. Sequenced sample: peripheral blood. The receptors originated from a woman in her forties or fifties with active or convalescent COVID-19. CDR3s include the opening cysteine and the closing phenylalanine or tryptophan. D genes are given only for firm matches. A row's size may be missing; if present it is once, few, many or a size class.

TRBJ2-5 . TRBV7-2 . CASSSGWHTRETQYF TGTGCCAGCAGCTCGGGGTGGCACACTCGGGAGACCCAGTACTTC
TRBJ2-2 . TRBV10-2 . CASTARPGELFF TGCGCCAGCACCGCGAGGCCCGGGGAGCTGTTTTTT
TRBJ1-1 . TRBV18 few CASSPGLSNTEAFF TGTGCCAGCTCACCCGGACTTTCGAACACTGAAGCTTTCTTT
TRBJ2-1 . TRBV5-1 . CASSFQGSSYNEQFF TGCGCCAGCAGCTTCCAGGGTAGCTCCTACAATGAGCAGTTCTTC
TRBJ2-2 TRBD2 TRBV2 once CASSGGLAGGTGELFF TGTGCCAGCAGTGGAGGACTAGCGGGCGGCACCGGGGAGCTGTTTTTT
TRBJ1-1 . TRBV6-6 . CASSYPAGTAGDQAFF TGTGCCAGCAGTTACCCCGCGGGTACTGCAGGGGACCAAGCTTTCTTT
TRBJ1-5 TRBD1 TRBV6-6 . CASSPTGVGSQPQHF TGTGCCAGCAGTCCGACAGGGGTAGGTAGTCAGCCCCAGCATTTT
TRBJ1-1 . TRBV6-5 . CASSYRVNTEAFF TGTGCCAGCAGTTATCGGGTGAACACTGAAGCTTTCTTT
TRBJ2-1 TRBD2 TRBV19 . CASSVLAGGFSYNEQFF TGTGCCAGTAGTGTCCTAGCGGGAGGGTTCTCCTACAATGAGCAGTTCTTC
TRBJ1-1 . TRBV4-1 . CASSPLGGTEAFF TGCGCCAGCAGCCCTCTCGGGGGCACTGAAGCTTTCTTT
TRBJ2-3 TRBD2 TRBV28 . CASSPTSGSRDTQYF TGTGCCAGCAGTCCGACTAGCGGGAGCCGAGATACGCAGTATTTT
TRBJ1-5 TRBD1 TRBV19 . CASSTTGGNQPQHF TGTGCCAGTAGTACGACAGGGGGCAATCAGCCCCAGCATTTT
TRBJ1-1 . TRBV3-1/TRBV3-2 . CASTLQGATEAFF TGTGCCAGCACCTTACAGGGAGCCACTGAAGCTTTCTTT
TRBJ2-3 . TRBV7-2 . CASSFRQGDTQYF TGTGCCAGCAGCTTTCGGCAGGGTGATACGCAGTATTTT
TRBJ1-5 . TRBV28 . CASNILGGGNQPQHF TGTGCCAGCAATATTCTAGGGGGTGGCAATCAGCCCCAGCATTTT
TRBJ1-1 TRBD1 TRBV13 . CASSLSRQGRNTEAFF TGTGCCAGCAGCTTATCAAGACAGGGACGGAACACTGAAGCTTTCTTT
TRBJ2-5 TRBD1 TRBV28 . CASSPPGTGGAWTQYF TGTGCCAGCAGTCCTCCCGGGACAGGGGGCGCGTGGACCCAGTACTTC
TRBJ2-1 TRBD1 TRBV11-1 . CASSPNRDRVSNEQFF TGTGCCAGCAGCCCCAACCGGGACAGGGTTTCAAATGAGCAGTTCTTC
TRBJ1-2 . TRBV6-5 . CASRQVNYGYTF TGTGCCAGTAGACAGGTTAACTATGGCTACACCTTC
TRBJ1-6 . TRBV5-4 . CASSLDGTYNSPLHF TGTGCCAGCAGCTTGGACGGGACTTATAATTCACCCCTCCACTTT
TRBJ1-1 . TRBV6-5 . CASNSGRGGYTEAFF TGTGCCAGCAATTCCGGGCGGGGGGGCTACACTGAAGCTTTCTTT
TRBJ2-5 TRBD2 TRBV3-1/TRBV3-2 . CASREASGGAFETQYF TGTGCCAGCAGGGAGGCTAGCGGGGGGGCTTTCGAGACCCAGTACTTC
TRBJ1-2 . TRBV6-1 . CASSELGLRILNYGYTF TGTGCCAGCAGTGAATTGGGACTGCGGATCCTTAACTATGGCTACACCTTC
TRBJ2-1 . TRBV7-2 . CASSLLGAGEQFF TGTGCCAGCAGCTTACTGGGGGCAGGCGAGCAGTTCTTC
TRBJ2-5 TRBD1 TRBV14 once CASRKMGQGSETQYF TGTGCCAGCAGGAAAATGGGACAGGGGTCGGAGACCCAGTACTTC
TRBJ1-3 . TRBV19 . CASTVNTASGNTIYF TGTGCCAGTACCGTAAACACAGCCTCTGGAAACACCATATATTTT
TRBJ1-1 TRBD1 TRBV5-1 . CARAPGGACAFF TGCGCCCGGGCCCCAGGGGGCGCGTGTGCTTTCTTT
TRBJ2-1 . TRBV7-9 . CASSSLTPGTYNEQFF TGTGCCAGCAGCTCATTGACCCCGGGGACCTACAATGAGCAGTTCTTC
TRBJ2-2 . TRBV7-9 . CASSFHVADTGELFF TGTGCCAGCAGCTTTCACGTGGCCGACACCGGGGAGCTGTTTTTT
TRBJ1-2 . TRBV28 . CASSYSQGRYTF TGTGCCAGCAGTTATTCACAGGGTCGCTACACCTTC
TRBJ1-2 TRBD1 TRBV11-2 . CASRSRLQGAGYTF TGTGCCAGCAGGTCCCGGCTGCAGGGGGCGGGCTACACCTTC
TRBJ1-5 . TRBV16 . CASSQRGASNQPQHF TGTGCCAGCAGCCAACGGGGGGCTAGCAATCAGCCCCAGCATTTT
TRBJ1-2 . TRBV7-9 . CASSLGGGFGYTF TGTGCCAGCAGCTTAGGGGGAGGTTTTGGCTACACCTTC
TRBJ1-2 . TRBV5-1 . CASSLNAGEGYTF TGCGCCAGCAGCTTGAACGCAGGGGAAGGCTACACCTTC
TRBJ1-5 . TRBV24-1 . CATSDPDISNQPQHF TGTGCCACCAGTGATCCGGACATTAGCAATCAGCCCCAGCATTTT
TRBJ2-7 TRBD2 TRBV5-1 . CASSLGGSADYEQYF TGCGCCAGCAGCTTGGGCGGGAGTGCTGATTACGAGCAGTACTTC
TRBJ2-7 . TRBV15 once CATSRGRSYEQYF TGTGCCACCAGCAGAGGGAGGTCCTACGAGCAGTACTTC
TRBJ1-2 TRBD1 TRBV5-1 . CASSLGGQVNYGYTF TGCGCCAGCAGCTTGGGGGGACAGGTTAACTATGGCTACACCTTC
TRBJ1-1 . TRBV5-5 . CASAVIGGSTEAFF TGTGCCAGCGCAGTCATAGGTGGGAGCACTGAAGCTTTCTTT
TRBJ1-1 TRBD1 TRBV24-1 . CATSDFRDRRRMNTEAFF TGTGCCACCAGTGATTTCCGGGACAGGAGGCGGATGAACACTGAAGCTTTCTTT
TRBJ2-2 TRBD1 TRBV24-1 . CATSDLATGDTGELFF TGTGCCACCAGTGATTTGGCCACAGGGGACACCGGGGAGCTGTTTTTT
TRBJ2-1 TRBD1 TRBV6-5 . CASSYSGQGWEQFF TGTGCCAGCAGTTACTCGGGACAGGGCTGGGAGCAGTTCTTC
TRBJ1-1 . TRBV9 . CASSVEPLNTEAFF TGTGCCAGCAGCGTAGAGCCCTTGAACACTGAAGCTTTCTTT
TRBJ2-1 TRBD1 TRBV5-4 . CASSSTGSVDEQFF TGTGCCAGCAGCTCGACAGGGTCCGTCGATGAGCAGTTCTTC
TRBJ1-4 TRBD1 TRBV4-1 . CASSQVGGQGLFF TGCGCCAGCAGCCAAGTCGGGGGACAGGGCCTGTTTTTT